The present T cell receptor (beta chain) was sequenced within a study of human T cells and chemical hapten exposure. At the level of the study: The upper back received 0.01% DPC by patch testing, with results read at 6 days.

Time point of the sample: patch test 3, about 24 weeks after DPC sensitization. Treatment here: therapeutic diphenylcyclopropenone sensitization with weekly scalp DPC. People who gave samples had alopecia, were 18 to 70 years old, and were suitable for DPC. Germline V gene data show CDR1 as GTSNPN and CDR2 as SVGIG (reference sequence). The CDR3 runs 16 residues. Trimming cost V 1 base and J 0 bases; bases outside gene matches: 6. Study-level points and caveats: The immune response of these alopecia patients might not match healthy individuals'. Sensitizing with DPC caused no change in TCRs above 1 in 1000 frequency.

One entry per CDR3 protein, called by TCRdb with MiXCR from the RACE reads. The profile covers 82,000 or so distinct CDR3 sequences, with roughly 13% appearing a single time and approximately 5.2% taken by the ten largest. Many counts were recorded for this clonotype. Its cognate antigen is unknown. The origin of this receptor is a woman between 45 and 60 years old with alopecia areata. Some clones in this sample may be carry-over from other donors' samples. The material was whole blood, obtained in connection with sensitization to the hapten diphenylcyclopropenone (DPC). The V and J genes are TRBV30 and TRBJ1-5; 7 nucleotides agree with TRBD1. The DNA of the CDR3 is TGTGCCTGGAGTGGACAGGGACTAGTTAGCAATCAGCCCCAGCATTTT. Protein product: CAWSGQGLVSNQPQHF.